Included here is one TCR beta chain sequence, with context. This sample was taken from a study of blood T cell repertoires in COVID-19. On the study more broadly: Some COVID-19 samples were acute and others convalescent; all came from the United States, Italy and Spain. Sample material is recorded as cDNA or gDNA derived from T cells, B-cell-depleted T cells, or PBMCs.

Sequencing used immunoSEQ multiplex PCR; TCRdb keeps in-frame clones, though not all of them. The repertoire includes tens of thousands of clones, approximately 90% of them detected once, and less than 2.5% sits in the top ten. The CDR3 has 14 amino acids. CDR1 and CDR2 (germline): SGHAT, FQNNGV. J lost 8 bases, V lost 8 bases, and 11 bases had no gene match. The V and J genes are TRBV11-2 and TRBJ2-1; 8 nucleotides match TRBD2. The sequence was collected from a human donor with active COVID-19. The donor label of this sample is uncertain. What was sequenced was peripheral blood. CDR3 bases: TGTGCCAGCGCTCGGGGGGGCAGTAAGGATGAGCAGTTCTTC. Its protein product is CASARGGSKDEQFF.